This section outlines one T cell receptor (beta chain) sequence together with its context. What it binds is not known. These data originate in a study of cytomegalovirus exposure and HLA in healthy donors. CDR1 and CDR2 (germline): MGHRA, YSYEKL. The CDR3 is 12 amino acids. V shed 0 bases and J shed 9 bases, with 8 bases lying between them. PCR amplification relied on 60 Vbeta primers (plus 13 Jbeta primers). Assay: immunoSEQ multiplex PCR; the TCRdb copy retains only in-frame clones and omits some. The sample records about 52,000 clones, approximately 70% being singletons. Study-level points and caveats: A later analysis showed that HLA-associated TCR beta chains had undergone more clonal expansion than equally common others.

This clonotype was sampled from a man aged 18 to 29 in good health and CMV-seronegative. This chain connects TRBV4-1 to TRBJ1-2; D is uncertain. The specimen sequenced was PBMCs. CDR3 loop: CASSQEGGSYTF. The CDR3 DNA follows: TGCGCCAGCAGCCAAGAAGGCGGAAGCTACACCTTC.